This T cell receptor (beta chain) stems from a study of a mutant IDH1 vaccine in newly diagnosed glioma. As for the study in general: Most patients had received both radiotherapy and temozolomide, the prior options being radiotherapy, temozolomide, or both.

The time point denotes: baseline, week 1 (first vaccination visit). Described treatment: pre-vaccination baseline after standard-of-care therapy. This clone was seen only a few times. The antigen remains unidentified. Sequenced by immunoSEQ multiplex PCR; TCRdb stores in-frame clones only, minus some. The data contain 68,000 or so clones, approximately 85% of them singletons. V lost 5 bases to trimming and J lost 0 bases, with 17 bases between them. CDR1 is SEHNR and CDR2 is FQNEAQ in the germline V gene (reference sequence). The CDR3 is 18 amino acids. Study findings and constraints: Pseudoprogression appeared independent of alterations in top peripheral clonotypes.

Sequenced material: PBMCs, taken from a glioma patient treated with radiotherapy, temozolomide or both. This clonotype was sampled from a man aged 50 to 59 with glioma. The chain carries TRBV7-9 and TRBJ2-6; D is uncertain. This CDR3 is CASSATFTSSSGANVLTF. CDR3 sequence (DNA): TGTGCCAGCAGCGCGACCTTTACGTCCTCCTCTGGGGCCAACGTCCTGACTTTC. The full variable domain, with the rest looked up from reference TRBV7-9 and TRBJ2-6, is DTGVSQNPRHKITKRGQNVTFRCDPISEHNRLYWYRQTLGQGPEFLTYFQNEAQLEKSRLLSDRFSAERPKGSFSTLEIQRTEQGDSAMYLCASSATFTSSSGANVLTFGAGSRLTVL.